This T cell receptor (beta chain) was observed in a study of CXCR3-negative and CXCR3-positive naive CD8 T cells. Study conclusions and caveats: TRB CDR3 hydrophobicity was greater in CXCR3-positive naive cells than in CXCR3-negative naive cells. TRBV-TRBJ usage matched between naive CXCR3-negative and CXCR3-positive cells but not between memory cells. After cryopreservation, CXCR3 expression dropped partially; most assays used fresh PBMCs.

Among CD8+ T cells, naive ones were CD45RO-CCR7+CD27+CD95-. TRB cDNA was prepared as libraries by UMI-labeled 5' RACE. TCRdb reworked the 5' RACE reads into one entry per CDR3 protein, no DNA. The data show under 70,000 distinct CDR3 sequences, and the top ten clones hold around 5%. Comment on this clonotype: The antigen is undetermined.

The CDR3 loop spans 13 amino acids. Germline-derived CDR1 and CDR2 are SEHNR and FQNEAQ (reference sequence). The origin of this receptor is a human donor in good health. Some clones in this sample may be carry-over from other donors' samples. V is TRBV7-9 and J is TRBJ2-2; TCRdb proposes TRBD2, but this gene call is untestable without DNA. Sample: naive CXCR3+ CD8+ T cells from blood. Noted subset: CD45RO-CCR7+CD27+CD95- naive CD8+ T cells expressing CXCR3 (TNR3+). The CDR3 is CAPLARGTGELFF.